Listed below are T cell receptor beta chains from one sample, sequenced in a study of chemoradiotherapy in HPV16-positive cancers. Method: immunoSEQ multiplex PCR; TCRdb's copy keeps in-frame clones and lacks some. This table holds roughly 5,000 clones, about 79% found once. The sample was collected from a patient who underwent chemoradiotherapy. The receptor set was obtained from a human donor with HPV-associated anogenital cancer. The CDR3 runs from the conserved cysteine through the conserved F or W. Fields, in order: CDR3 DNA, CDR3 protein, clone size, J gene, D gene, V gene. A D gene is named only where the DNA matches it firmly. Not every row has a clone size; where given, it reads once, few, many or a size class.

CDR3nt: TGTGCCAGCAGCGTAGTCCCGGGACAGAACAATGAGCAGTTCTTC
CDR3aa: CASSVVPGQNNEQFF
abundance: .
j_gene: TRBJ2-1
d_gene: TRBD1
v_gene: TRBV9

CDR3nt: TGTGCCATCGGGGGACAGGGTCGTACAGATACGCAGTATTTT
CDR3aa: CAIGGQGRTDTQYF
abundance: .
j_gene: TRBJ2-3
d_gene: TRBD1
v_gene: TRBV28

CDR3nt: TGTGCCAGCAGCTTAGTGGGTCAGCGGGAGCAGTTCTTC
CDR3aa: CASSLVGQREQFF
abundance: .
j_gene: TRBJ2-1
d_gene: .
v_gene: TRBV7-6

CDR3nt: TGTGCCAGCAGCCGGACAGGGCTCTATGGCTACACCTTC
CDR3aa: CASSRTGLYGYTF
abundance: .
j_gene: TRBJ1-2
d_gene: TRBD1
v_gene: TRBV7-8

CDR3nt: TGCAGCGTTGGTAGGGACAGGGCCTCGGGTGGCTACACCTTC
CDR3aa: CSVGRDRASGGYTF
abundance: .
j_gene: TRBJ1-2
d_gene: TRBD1
v_gene: TRBV29-1

CDR3nt: TGCGCCAGCAGCCAAAACAGGGGGTCTAATTCACCCCTCCACTTT
CDR3aa: CASSQNRGSNSPLHF
abundance: .
j_gene: TRBJ1-6
d_gene: TRBD1
v_gene: TRBV4-3

CDR3nt: TGTGCCATCAGGGACAGGGACGGCGAGAACACTGAAGCTTTCTTT
CDR3aa: CAIRDRDGENTEAFF
abundance: .
j_gene: TRBJ1-1
d_gene: TRBD1
v_gene: TRBV10-3

CDR3nt: TGTGCCAGCAGTGACTCAATCTACGAGCAGTACTTC
CDR3aa: CASSDSIYEQYF
abundance: .
j_gene: TRBJ2-7
d_gene: .
v_gene: TRBV6-1

CDR3nt: TGCGCCAGCAGCCAGGCATTAGGGGTTTCAGGCTACACCTTC
CDR3aa: CASSQALGVSGYTF
abundance: few
j_gene: TRBJ1-2
d_gene: .
v_gene: TRBV4-1

CDR3nt: TGTGCCAGCAGCTCGGGACTTGGCTACACCTTC
CDR3aa: CASSSGLGYTF
abundance: .
j_gene: TRBJ1-2
d_gene: .
v_gene: TRBV7-9

CDR3nt: TGTGCCAGCACCCCCCAACCCCTCTCGACAGGGGGGAACACTGAAGCTTTCTTT
CDR3aa: CASTPQPLSTGGNTEAFF
abundance: .
j_gene: TRBJ1-1
d_gene: TRBD1
v_gene: TRBV2

CDR3nt: TGTGCCAGCAGTGAAAGGGCAACAATTGGGTACGAGCAGTACTTC
CDR3aa: CASSERATIGYEQYF
abundance: .
j_gene: TRBJ2-7
d_gene: .
v_gene: TRBV6-1

CDR3nt: TGCGCCAGCAGCCACGGGGGCGGCTACGAGCAGTACTTC
CDR3aa: CASSHGGGYEQYF
abundance: .
j_gene: TRBJ2-7
d_gene: .
v_gene: TRBV4-3

CDR3nt: TGTGCCAGCAGCCCCCGGACACACCTGGCCGGGGAGCTGTTTTTT
CDR3aa: CASSPRTHLAGELFF
abundance: few
j_gene: TRBJ2-2
d_gene: .
v_gene: TRBV7-9

CDR3nt: TGTGCCAGCAGCACCGAATCCCTTAACACTGAAGCTTTCTTT
CDR3aa: CASSTESLNTEAFF
abundance: once
j_gene: TRBJ1-1
d_gene: .
v_gene: TRBV11-2

CDR3nt: TGTGCCAGCAGTAGACAGGGTTCGAACTATGGCTACACCTTC
CDR3aa: CASSRQGSNYGYTF
abundance: .
j_gene: TRBJ1-2
d_gene: TRBD1
v_gene: TRBV2

CDR3nt: TGTGCCAGTAGTATTCCGCGCTCTGGGGCCAACGTCCTGACTTTC
CDR3aa: CASSIPRSGANVLTF
abundance: .
j_gene: TRBJ2-6
d_gene: .
v_gene: TRBV19